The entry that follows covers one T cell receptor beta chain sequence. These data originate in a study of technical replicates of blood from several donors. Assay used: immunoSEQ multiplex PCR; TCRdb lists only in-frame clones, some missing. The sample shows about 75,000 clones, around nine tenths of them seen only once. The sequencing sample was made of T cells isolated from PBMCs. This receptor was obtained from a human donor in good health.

Here the CDR3 reads CASSPTASEQYF. CDR3 in DNA: TGTGCCAGCAGCCCGACAGCTAGCGAGCAGTACTTC. This chain joins TRBV6-5 and TRBJ2-7; D may be TRBD1 (5 bases). Deletions cut 6 bases from V and 6 bases from J, with 12 bases between. CDR1 and CDR2 (germline): MNHEY, SVGAGI. This CDR3 region has 12 residues.